This T cell receptor beta chain appears in the sequencing data of a study of blood T cells in healthy people across ages. General study results and limits: Strongly correlated with naive T cell percentage was TCR beta diversity. Among T cells, TCR beta diversity per million cells dropped roughly linearly as age rose.

Russia was home to the donors, healthy Caucasian individuals aged about 6 to 100. A second PCR of roughly 7 to 11 cycles used a sample-barcoded 5' primer and a J-beta primer mix. All samples gave at least 2.5 million CDR3-containing paired-end reads. MiXCR was run by TCRdb on the 5' RACE reads, yielding one entry per CDR3 protein. Altogether about 640,000 distinct CDR3 sequences are present, roughly three fifths being singletons, with the ten largest covering over 30%. In regard to this clonotype: The antigen is unknown.

Trimming removed 5 bases from V and 8 bases from J; junction bases left unmatched: 5. CDR1 and CDR2 (germline): SGHVS, FNYEAQ. The CDR3 contains 13 residues. Source material: blood. This TCR was sampled from a man in his sixties in good health. V is TRBV7-6 and J is TRBJ2-1; 8 bases are a match to TRBD2. CDR3 bases: TGTGCCAGCAGCCCGCGGACTAGCTATGAGCAGTTCTTC. Translation: CASSPRTSYEQFF.